A selection of T cell receptor beta chains follows, all from one sample in a study of T cell responses to AZD1222 COVID-19 vaccine. Measured with immunoSEQ multiplex PCR; TCRdb has only the in-frame clones, and not every one. Among 130,000 or so clones, 94% were seen once, and the ten largest hold roughly 6.6%. The sample was peripheral blood, taken on day 0 of AZD1222 vaccination. The origin of the receptors is an adult in good health. Both conserved end residues are part of each CDR3. Fields, in order: CDR3 protein, CDR3 DNA, clone size, V gene, D gene, J gene. D genes are given only for firm matches. Only some rows state a clone size, as once, few, many or a class for expanded clones.

CASSYPAQPQHF TGTGCCAGCAGTTATCCCGCCCAGCCCCAGCATTTT . TRBV12-3/TRBV12-4 . TRBJ1-5
CASSQGGSNQPQHF TGCGCCAGCAGCCAGGGCGGGAGCAATCAGCCCCAGCATTTT . TRBV4-1 . TRBJ1-5
CASSPNHEQYF TGTGCCAGCAGTCCCAACCACGAGCAGTACTTC . TRBV6-5 . TRBJ2-7
CASKAHRRQNEQFF TGTGCCAGCAAAGCCCATCGCCGACAGAATGAGCAGTTCTTC . TRBV6-5 . TRBJ2-1
CASSQSERPVGNQPQHF TGCGCCAGCAGTCAATCAGAGCGTCCCGTCGGCAATCAGCCCCAGCATTTT . TRBV23-1 . TRBJ1-5
CASSEVVTSNYGYTF TGTGCCAGCAGTGAAGTCGTGACCTCTAACTATGGCTACACCTTC . TRBV6-1 . TRBJ1-2
CASSHPTGGDYGYTF TGCGCCAGCAGCCACCCGACAGGGGGAGACTATGGCTACACCTTC . TRBV4-1 TRBD1 TRBJ1-2
CASSIGGDTQYF TGTGCCAGTAGTATCGGGGGTGATACGCAGTATTTT . TRBV19 . TRBJ2-3
CASSELQRGQPQHF TGTGCCAGCAGTGAGCTTCAGAGGGGTCAGCCCCAGCATTTT . TRBV6-1 . TRBJ1-5
CASSFGQTQYF TGTGCCAGCAGCTTCGGTCAGACCCAGTACTTC . TRBV7-9 . TRBJ2-5
CASSFAGISTDTQYF TGTGCCAGCAGTTTCGCGGGGATTAGCACAGATACGCAGTATTTT . TRBV28 . TRBJ2-3
CASSQVRYYGYTF TGTGCCAGCAGCCAAGTCCGATACTATGGCTACACCTTC . TRBV3-1/TRBV3-2 . TRBJ1-2
CASSSLAGSSYEQYF TGTGCCAGCAGTTCACTAGCGGGGTCAAGCTACGAGCAGTACTTC . TRBV28 TRBD2 TRBJ2-7
CASSTGLVGEQYF TGTGCCAGCAGCACTGGACTGGTTGGCGAGCAGTACTTC . TRBV5-4 . TRBJ2-7
CASSTRGPNYGYTF TGTGCCAGCAGCACTAGGGGACCCAACTATGGCTACACCTTC . TRBV6-6 . TRBJ1-2
CATSDPGTSLSGELFF TGTGCCACCAGTGACCCCGGGACATCCCTTTCCGGGGAGCTGTTTTTT . TRBV24-1 . TRBJ2-2
CASSQSPPEQYF TGTGCCAGCAGCCAAAGTCCTCCCGAGCAGTACTTC . TRBV6-2/TRBV6-3 . TRBJ2-7
CASGLVGTGNTIYF TGTGCTAGTGGTTTGGTCGGAACTGGAAACACCATATATTTT . TRBV12-5 . TRBJ1-3
CASRPGGFETGHKNTEAFF TGTGCCAGCAGACCTGGGGGGTTTGAGACAGGACACAAGAACACTGAAGCTTTCTTT . TRBV11-2 . TRBJ1-1
CAWSTTGGRRFYGYTF TGTGCCTGGAGTACGACAGGGGGGCGGCGCTTCTATGGCTACACCTTC . TRBV30 TRBD1 TRBJ1-2
CASRASSGAKNIQYF TGTGCCAGCAGGGCCTCTAGTGGCGCCAAAAACATTCAGTACTTC . TRBV9 . TRBJ2-4
CASSLARNYYEQYF TGTGCCAGCAGCTTAGCCCGTAATTACTACGAGCAGTACTTC . TRBV7-2 . TRBJ2-7
CASSQARLITDTQYF TGCGCCAGCAGCCAAGCTAGGCTAATCACAGATACGCAGTATTTT . TRBV4-3 . TRBJ2-3
CASSAPGLAVNEQFF TGTGCCAGCAGTGCTCCGGGACTAGCGGTAAATGAGCAGTTCTTC . TRBV27 TRBD2 TRBJ2-1
CASRDRGGYTF TGTGCCAGCAGAGATAGGGGCGGCTACACCTTC . TRBV6-6 . TRBJ1-2
CASSLGGSGANVLTF TGTGCCAGCAGCTTGGGAGGATCTGGGGCCAACGTCCTGACTTTC . TRBV5-4 . TRBJ2-6
CASSYTGGYTEAFF TGTGCCAGCAGCTATACAGGGGGATACACTGAAGCTTTCTTT . TRBV3-1/TRBV3-2 TRBD1 TRBJ1-1
CASSPEPGLAPVGEQFF TGCGCCAGCAGCCCAGAACCGGGACTAGCGCCCGTCGGTGAGCAGTTCTTC . TRBV4-1 TRBD2 TRBJ2-1
CASIQSGGRAEAFF TGTGCCAGCATCCAGTCAGGGGGAAGAGCTGAAGCTTTCTTT few TRBV6-5 TRBD1 TRBJ1-1
CASGQDTQYF TGTGCCAGCGGGCAAGATACGCAGTATTTT . TRBV28 . TRBJ2-3
CASSRDRNDNEQFF TGTGCCAGCTCACGGGACAGAAATGACAATGAGCAGTTCTTC . TRBV18 TRBD1 TRBJ2-1
CASSLQGYEQYF TGTGCCAGCAGTTTGCAGGGCTACGAGCAGTACTTC . TRBV28 . TRBJ2-7
CASSFVGGYNEQFF TGTGCCAGCAGCTTTGTGGGGGGTTACAATGAGCAGTTCTTC . TRBV5-4 . TRBJ2-1
CASSFSSGERSSYEQYF TGCGCCAGCAGCTTCTCCTCCGGAGAGCGTAGCTCCTACGAGCAGTACTTC few TRBV5-1 . TRBJ2-7
CASSYTDRGTEQFF TGTGCCAGCAGCTATACGGACAGGGGGACTGAGCAGTTCTTC . TRBV7-9 TRBD1 TRBJ2-1
CASSFRDEDTQYF TGCGCCAGCAGCTTTAGGGATGAAGATACGCAGTATTTT . TRBV5-1 . TRBJ2-3
CASVTGGHHQETQYF TGTGCCAGCGTTACAGGGGGTCACCACCAAGAGACCCAGTACTTC . TRBV28 TRBD1 TRBJ2-5
CASSLDLGFQETQYF TGTGCCAGCAGCTTGGACTTAGGGTTTCAAGAGACCCAGTACTTC . TRBV5-5 . TRBJ2-5
CASTLKRYRDRVTQPQHF TGTGCCAGCACCTTAAAAAGGTACCGGGACAGGGTGACCCAGCCCCAGCATTTT . TRBV21-1 . TRBJ1-5
CASSFLGDTEAFF TGTGCCAGCAGTTTCTTGGGGGACACTGAAGCTTTCTTT . TRBV27 . TRBJ1-1
CASSYTTGTYGYTF TGCGCCAGCAGCTACACGACAGGCACCTATGGCTACACCTTC . TRBV5-1 . TRBJ1-2